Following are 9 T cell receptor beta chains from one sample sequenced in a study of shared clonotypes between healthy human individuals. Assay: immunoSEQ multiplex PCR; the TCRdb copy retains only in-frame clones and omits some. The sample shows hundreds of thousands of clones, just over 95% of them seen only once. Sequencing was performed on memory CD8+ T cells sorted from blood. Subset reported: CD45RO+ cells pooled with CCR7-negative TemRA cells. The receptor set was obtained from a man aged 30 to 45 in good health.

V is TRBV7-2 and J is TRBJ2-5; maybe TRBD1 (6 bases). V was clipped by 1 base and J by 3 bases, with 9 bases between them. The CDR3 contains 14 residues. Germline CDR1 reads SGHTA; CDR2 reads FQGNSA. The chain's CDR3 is CASSLGGPEETQYF. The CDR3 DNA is TGTGCCAGCAGCTTAGGGGGGCCAGAAGAGACCCAGTACTTC.

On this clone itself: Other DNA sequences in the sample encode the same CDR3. As DNA, the CDR3 is TGCGCCAGCAGCTTAAAGGGCTACAATGAGCAGTTCTTC. This gives the protein CASSLKGYNEQFF. This chain uses TRBV5-1 with TRBJ2-1; D remains unclear. This CDR3 is 13 amino acids long. Germline V lookup: CDR1 SGHRS, CDR2 YFSETQ. V lost 2 bases to trimming and J lost 3 bases, with 6 bases between them.

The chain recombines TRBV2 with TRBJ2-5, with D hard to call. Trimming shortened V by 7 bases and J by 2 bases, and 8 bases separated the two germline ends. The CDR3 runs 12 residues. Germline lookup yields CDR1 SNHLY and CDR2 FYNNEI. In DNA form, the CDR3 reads TGTGCCAGCACGGGCAGACAAGAGACCCAGTACTTC. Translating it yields CASTGRQETQYF.

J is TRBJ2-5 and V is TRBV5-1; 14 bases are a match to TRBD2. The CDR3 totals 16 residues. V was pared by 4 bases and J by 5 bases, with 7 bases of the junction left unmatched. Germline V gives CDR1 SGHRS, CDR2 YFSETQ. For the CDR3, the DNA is TGCGCCAGCAGCCACGGACTAGCGGGAGGTAGTGAGACCCAGTACTTC. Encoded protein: CASSHGLAGGSETQYF.

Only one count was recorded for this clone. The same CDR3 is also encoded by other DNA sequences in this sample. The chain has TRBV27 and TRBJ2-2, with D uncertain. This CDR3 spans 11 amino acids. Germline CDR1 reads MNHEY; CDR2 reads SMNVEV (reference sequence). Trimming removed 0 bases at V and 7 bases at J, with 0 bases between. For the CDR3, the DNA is TGTGCCAGCAGTTTATCCGGGGAGCTGTTTTTT. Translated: CASSLSGELFF.

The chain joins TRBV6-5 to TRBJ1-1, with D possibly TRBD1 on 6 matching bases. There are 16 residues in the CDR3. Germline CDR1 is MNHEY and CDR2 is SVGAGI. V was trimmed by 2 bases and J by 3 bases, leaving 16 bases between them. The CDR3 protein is CASSYQGGGMDTEAFF. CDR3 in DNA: TGTGCCAGCAGTTACCAAGGGGGGGGAATGGACACTGAAGCTTTCTTT.

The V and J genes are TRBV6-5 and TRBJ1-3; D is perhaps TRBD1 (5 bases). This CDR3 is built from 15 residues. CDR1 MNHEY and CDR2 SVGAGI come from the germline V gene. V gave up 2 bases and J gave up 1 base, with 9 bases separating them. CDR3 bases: TGTGCCAGCAGTTACGGGACTCCGTCTGGAAACACCATATATTTT. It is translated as CASSYGTPSGNTIYF.

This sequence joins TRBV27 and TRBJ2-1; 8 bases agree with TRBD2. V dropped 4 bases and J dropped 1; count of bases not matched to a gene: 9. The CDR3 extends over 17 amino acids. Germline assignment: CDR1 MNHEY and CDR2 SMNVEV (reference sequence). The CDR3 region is CASSSTNSGASYNEQFF. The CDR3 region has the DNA TGTGCCAGCAGTTCCACAAATAGCGGGGCTTCCTACAATGAGCAGTTCTTC.

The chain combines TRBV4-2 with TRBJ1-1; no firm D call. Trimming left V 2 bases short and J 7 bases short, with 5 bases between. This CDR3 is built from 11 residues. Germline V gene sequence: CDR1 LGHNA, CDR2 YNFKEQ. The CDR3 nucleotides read TGTGCCAGCAGCCAAAATGGTGAAGCTTTCTTT. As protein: CASSQNGEAFF.